The TCR beta chain under discussion was sequenced for a study of cytomegalovirus exposure and HLA in healthy donors. The PCR made use of 60 Vbeta and 13 Jbeta primers. Original analysis: The authors later counted about 80 million unique TCR beta chains, roughly 11 million of them shared. Data came from immunoSEQ multiplex PCR; TCRdb stores just in-frame clones and leaves some out. The V and J calls and clone size are taken from that table; D and trimming were inferred from the DNA. The table has 100,000 to 150,000 clones, 75% to 85% seen once; the top ten hold under 3.5%. Points from the study as a whole: Segments of the TCR beta V type were, in most cases, productive about 90% or about 30% of the time in an earlier analysis. Analysis was performed later, and it showed HLA-associated TCR beta chains to be more clonally expanded than equally common others.

This CDR3 has 12 residues. The germline gives CDR1 SNHLY, CDR2 FYNNEI. Between the trimmed V and J ends, which lost 7 bases and 4 bases, there was a span of 11 bases. About this clone itself: Its specificity is not known.

Sample: PBMCs. The sequence came from a man aged 50 to 59 in good health and CMV-seronegative. V and J are TRBV2 and TRBJ2-7; D might be TRBD1 (6 bases). Here the CDR3 reads CASTGVGYEQYF. The CDR3 DNA sequence: TGTGCCAGCACAGGGGTCGGGTACGAGCAGTACTTC.